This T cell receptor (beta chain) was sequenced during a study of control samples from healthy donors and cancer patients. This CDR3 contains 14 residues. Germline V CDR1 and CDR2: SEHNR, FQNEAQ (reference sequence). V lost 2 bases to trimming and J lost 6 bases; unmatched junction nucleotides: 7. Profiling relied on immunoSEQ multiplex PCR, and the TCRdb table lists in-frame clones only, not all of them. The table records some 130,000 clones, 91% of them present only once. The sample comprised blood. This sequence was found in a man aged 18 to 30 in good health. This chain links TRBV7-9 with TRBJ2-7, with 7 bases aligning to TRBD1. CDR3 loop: CASSLSTGEGEQYF. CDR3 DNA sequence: TGTGCCAGCAGCTTATCAACAGGGGAAGGCGAGCAGTACTTC.